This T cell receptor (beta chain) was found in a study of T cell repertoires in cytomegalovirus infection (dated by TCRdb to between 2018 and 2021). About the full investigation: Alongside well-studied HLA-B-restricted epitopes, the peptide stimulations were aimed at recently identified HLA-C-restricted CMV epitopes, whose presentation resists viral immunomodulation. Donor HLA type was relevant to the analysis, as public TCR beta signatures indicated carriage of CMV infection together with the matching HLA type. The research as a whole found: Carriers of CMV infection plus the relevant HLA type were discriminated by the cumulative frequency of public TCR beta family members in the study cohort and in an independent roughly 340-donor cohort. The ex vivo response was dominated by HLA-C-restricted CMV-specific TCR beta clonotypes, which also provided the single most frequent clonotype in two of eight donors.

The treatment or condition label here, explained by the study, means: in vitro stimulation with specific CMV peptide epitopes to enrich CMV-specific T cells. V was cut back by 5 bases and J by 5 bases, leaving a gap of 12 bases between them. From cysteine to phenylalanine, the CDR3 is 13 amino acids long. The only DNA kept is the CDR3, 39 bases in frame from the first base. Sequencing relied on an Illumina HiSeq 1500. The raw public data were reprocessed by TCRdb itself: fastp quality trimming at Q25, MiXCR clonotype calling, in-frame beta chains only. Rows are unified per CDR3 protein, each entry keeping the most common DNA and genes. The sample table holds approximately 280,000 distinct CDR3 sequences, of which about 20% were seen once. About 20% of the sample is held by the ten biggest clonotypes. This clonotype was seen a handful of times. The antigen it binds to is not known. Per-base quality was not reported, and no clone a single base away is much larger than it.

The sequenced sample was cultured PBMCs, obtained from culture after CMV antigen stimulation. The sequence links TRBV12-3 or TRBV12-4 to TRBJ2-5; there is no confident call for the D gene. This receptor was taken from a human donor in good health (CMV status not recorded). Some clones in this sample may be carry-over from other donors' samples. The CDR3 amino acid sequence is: CASSNDLGETQYF. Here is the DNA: TGTGCCAGCAGTAACGACCTGGGGGAGACCCAGTACTTC.